Presented here are 15 T cell receptor beta chains from one specimen sequenced in a study of T-cell reconstitution after alpha-beta-depleted transplantation in children. Molecular barcoding with unique molecular identifiers was used for the TCRbeta library. TCRdb re-called the PCR reads with MiXCR, one entry per CDR3 protein. In the table there are fewer than 550,000 distinct CDR3 sequences, 9.5% to 12% of which are singletons. Source: PBMCs, mostly from graft donor cells, taken 180 days after TCRalphabeta/CD19-depleted stem cell transplant. The receptors originated from a female patient aged 2-15 years who had a stem cell transplant for aplastic anemia, so the T cells may come from the graft donor.

The rearrangement links TRBV7-9 to TRBJ2-5; the D gene is possibly TRBD2 (6 bases). Trimming removed 2 bases at V and 7 bases at J, with 14 bases between. The V gene's germline CDR1 is SEHNR and CDR2 FQNEAQ (reference sequence). The CDR3 covers 14 residues. CDR3 sequence reads: CASSLMSGFGTQYF. The CDR3 DNA follows: TGTGCCAGCAGCTTAATGAGCGGGTTCGGGACCCAGTACTTC.

This clonotype was counted ten times or more. V is TRBV28 and J is TRBJ2-7; no reliable D call. The CDR3 is made up of 11 amino acids. Germline V gene lookup returns CDR1 MDHEN and CDR2 SYDVKM. V was clipped by 6 bases and J by 4 bases, with 7 bases between them. The CDR3 here is CASSLRYEQYF. The CDR3 nucleotides read TGTGCCAGCAGCTTACGGTACGAGCAGTACTTC.

This clonotype was seen a handful of times. This chain connects TRBV9 to TRBJ2-2; 9 positions agree with TRBD2. The CDR3 length is 15 residues. V was pared by 0 bases and J by 6 bases, with 3 bases of the junction left unmatched. Germline V gene lookup returns CDR1 SGDLS and CDR2 YYNGEE. CDR3 DNA sequence: TGTGCCAGCAGCGTAGCGATAGCGGGAGCCGGGGAGCTGTTTTTT. Its protein product is CASSVAIAGAGELFF.

This clonotype was picked up a small number of times. This chain uses TRBV5-1 with TRBJ2-5; D is ambiguous. From germline, CDR1 is SGHRS and CDR2 YFSETQ. There are 14 residues in the CDR3. Trimming took 4 bases from V and 5 from J, leaving 15 bases between them. DNA of the CDR3: TGCGCCAGCAGCATTTCTGGTCCGAAGGAGACCCAGTACTTC. It specifies CASSISGPKETQYF.

In the case of this clonotype: An end of the junction does not agree with germline; a read error may underlie this. The V gene is TRBV12-3 or TRBV12-4, the J gene TRBJ2-1; 11 bases are shared with TRBD2. CDR3 length: 18 amino acids. The CDR3 DNA reads as TGTGCCATCAGTTTCCCCCCTCTAGCTAGCGGGAGGCAGAATGAGCAGTTCTTC. It is translated as CAISFPPLASGRQNEQFF.

The genes are TRBV7-2 and TRBJ2-4, with D tentatively TRBD2 (5 bases). The V and J ends lost 2 bases and 7 bases respectively, with 15 bases between them. CDR3 length equals 15 residues. CDR1 and CDR2 from the germline V gene are SGHTA and FQGNSA. The CDR3 DNA follows: TGTGCCAGCAGCTTAAAAGAGGGAAGGAGGAACATTCAGTACTTC. It is translated as CASSLKEGRRNIQYF.

This clonotype was counted a few times. In DNA form, the CDR3 reads TGTGCCAGCAGCTTAGTCCAGGGTACCAATGAAAAACTGTTTTTT. Translation: CASSLVQGTNEKLFF. The chain is built from TRBV7-2 and TRBJ1-4; maybe TRBD1 (5 bases). Trimming removed 1 base at V and 5 bases at J, with 11 bases between. Per the germline V gene, CDR1 is SGHTA and CDR2 is FQGNSA. This CDR3 contains 15 residues.

This clonotype has just a few counts. This chain joins TRBV4-2 and TRBJ2-5, with TRBD2 matching 10 bases. The junction had 6 bases not matched to a gene; V was cut back by 0 bases and J by 2 bases. The germline V gene has CDR1 LGHNA and CDR2 YNFKEQ. This CDR3 has 17 amino acids. As DNA, the CDR3 is TGTGCCAGCAGCCAAGAAGGAGCGGGAGGGAGGCAAGAGACCCAGTACTTC. Translated, it gives CASSQEGAGGRQETQYF.

In its sample, this clonotype was seen a few times. The chain couples TRBV7-2 to TRBJ2-7; 11 positions match TRBD1. The CDR3 sequence is 16 residues long. Germline lookup yields CDR1 SGHTA and CDR2 FQGNSA. With V trimmed by 2 bases and J by 5 bases, 8 bases remained unmatched. Here the CDR3 DNA reads TGTGCCAGCAGCTTAATCTGGACAGGGGGCAAGGACGAGCAGTACTTC. Its protein product is CASSLIWTGGKDEQYF.

The J gene is TRBJ1-4, the V gene TRBV4-3, with D possibly being TRBD1 (6 bases). Germline CDR1 is LGHNA and CDR2 is YSLEER. The CDR3 contains 15 residues. V lost 3 bases and J lost 2, with 10 bases in between. The CDR3 loop is CASSQYRATNEKLFF. The CDR3 DNA reads TGCGCCAGCAGCCAGTACAGGGCTACTAATGAAAAACTGTTTTTT.

This clonotype was seen repeatedly, ten times or more. The chain links TRBV19 to TRBJ2-5; the D gene is possibly TRBD1 (6 bases). Trimming pared 0 bases from V and 3 bases from J, leaving 20 bases between. Germline CDR1 LNHDA, CDR2 SQIVND (reference sequence). The CDR3 has 18 residues. In nucleotides, the CDR3 is TGTGCCAGTAGTATAGATCTTCTCGCAGACAGGACGGAAGAGACCCAGTACTTC. Protein sequence: CASSIDLLADRTEETQYF.

The chain combines TRBV12-3 or TRBV12-4 with TRBJ2-3; the match to TRBD1 covers 8 bases. The length of the CDR3 is 19 residues. After removal of 3 bases from V and 3 bases from J, the junction contained 17 bases not matched to a gene. This CDR3 is CASSLIPNRGSRRTDTQYF. CDR3 in DNA: TGTGCCAGCAGTTTGATCCCAAACAGGGGGTCGCGAAGAACAGATACGCAGTATTTT.

This sequence joins TRBV18 and TRBJ2-1; TRBD2 matches at 7 bases. In germline, CDR1 is KGHSH, CDR2 LQKENI. With V trimmed by 0 bases and J by 4 bases, 6 bases remained unmatched. The CDR3 has 16 amino acids. CDR3: CASSPPSGFQYNEQFF. CDR3 DNA: TGTGCCAGCTCACCACCTAGCGGGTTTCAATACAATGAGCAGTTCTTC. Drawing the rest from reference TRBV18 and TRBJ2-1, the complete variable domain is NAGVMQNPRHLVRRRGQEARLRCSPMKGHSHVYWYRQLPEEGLKFMVYLQKENIIDESGMPKERFSAEFPKEGPSILRIQQVVRGDSAAYFCASSPPSGFQYNEQFFGPGTRLTVL.

The sample holds a few counts of this clonotype. CDR3 sequence (DNA): TGCAGTGCTAAGGGCCCCTGGGCTTTCTTT. This codes for CSAKGPWAFF. This chain links TRBV20-1 with TRBJ1-1, with D hard to call. The germline CDR1 and CDR2 sequences are DFQATT and SNEGSKA (reference sequence). V was trimmed by 4 bases and J by 11 bases, leaving 11 bases between them. The CDR3 spans 10 residues.

This clonotype appeared many times. Here the CDR3 DNA reads TGTGCCAGCAGTTTACTAGCGGGAGTAGAGACCCAGTACTTC. It specifies CASSLLAGVETQYF. The chain employs TRBV28 and TRBJ2-5; 10 bases are shared with TRBD2. V dropped 2 bases and J dropped 4; count of bases not matched to a gene: 1. The CDR3 has 14 residues. Per germline, CDR1 MDHEN and CDR2 SYDVKM.